Shown below are 3 T cell receptor beta chains from a single sample sequenced in a study of sequential checkpoint blockade in melanoma. The protocol was immunoSEQ multiplex PCR, while the TCRdb copy is restricted to in-frame clones and leaves out a portion. In the table there are under 45,000 clones, 70% to 90% of which are singletons. Treatment indicated: randomized to nivolumab then ipilimumab (arm A) or the reverse (arm B). This specimen was CD8+ T cells sorted from blood (inferred from file names), taken from a patient given nivolumab and ipilimumab in sequence. These receptors came from a human donor with melanoma.

This clone was detected only once. V gene TRBV5-6 combines with J gene TRBJ2-7, with D perhaps TRBD2 (6 bases). This CDR3 comprises 15 residues. The germline V gene has CDR1 SGHDT and CDR2 YYEEEE. V was clipped by 0 bases and J by 7 bases, with 17 bases between them. DNA of the CDR3: TGTGCCAGCAGCTTGGGGCAGGGCCGGGCGGGGGAGCAGTACTTC. Protein product: CASSLGQGRAGEQYF.

V usage is TRBV5-1 and J usage is TRBJ2-3; the match to TRBD2 covers 8 bases. Trimming cost V 1 base and J 4 bases; bases outside gene matches: 17. Germline CDR1 SGHRS, CDR2 YFSETQ. This CDR3 region has 19 residues. In DNA, the CDR3 is TGCGCCAGCAGCTTGACCAACCCCGGGACTAGGGGTATACCAGATACGCAGTATTTT. Translation: CASSLTNPGTRGIPDTQYF.

In regard to this clone: The junction departs from the called germline gene at one end, perhaps through a read error. The CDR3 loop reads CASSLTSGGSDEQFF. The CDR3 coding sequence is TGTGCTAGCAGCCTGACTAGCGGGGGGTCTGATGAGCAGTTCTTC. The chain links TRBV7-7 to TRBJ2-1; 13 bases match TRBD2. This CDR3 has 15 amino acids. The germline gives CDR1 SSHAT, CDR2 FNYEAQ (reference sequence).